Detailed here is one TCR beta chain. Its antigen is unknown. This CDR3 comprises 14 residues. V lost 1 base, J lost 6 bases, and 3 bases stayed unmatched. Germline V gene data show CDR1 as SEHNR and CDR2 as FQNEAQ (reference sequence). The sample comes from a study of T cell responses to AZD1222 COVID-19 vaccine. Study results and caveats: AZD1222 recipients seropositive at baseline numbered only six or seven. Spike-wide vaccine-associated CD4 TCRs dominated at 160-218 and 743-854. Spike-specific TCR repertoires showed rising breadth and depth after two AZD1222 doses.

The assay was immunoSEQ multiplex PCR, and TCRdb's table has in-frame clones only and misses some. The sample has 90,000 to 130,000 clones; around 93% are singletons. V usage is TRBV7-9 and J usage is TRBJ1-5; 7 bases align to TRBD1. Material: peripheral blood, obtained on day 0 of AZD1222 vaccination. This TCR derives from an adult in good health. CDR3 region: CASSLGTGAQPQHF. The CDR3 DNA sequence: TGTGCCAGCAGCTTAGGGACAGGAGCTCAGCCCCAGCATTTT.